What follows is one T cell receptor beta chain and its context. The germline V gene has CDR1 LGHNT and CDR2 FRNRAP. The CDR3 spans 16 residues. Time point denoted: newly diagnosed GD, antithyroid drugs for less than 3 months. PBMC RNA served as the TCR library source. The record originates from a study of regulatory T cells in long-lasting Graves disease. In building TCR beta libraries, iRepertoire HTBI primers were used together with Arm-PCR of CDR3 regions. Per the study methods: Across the samples, identification revealed 60 to 75 TRBV and 12 to 15 TRBJ segments. TCRdb itself ran the multiplex PCR reads through MiXCR, one entry per CDR3 protein. The V and J calls and clone size come from TCRdb's table, not from the authors' own analysis. The sample comprises around 450,000 distinct CDR3 sequences, under 15% of which are singletons, and 15% to 20% rests with the top ten. These data were likewise used in another study, on T cells in Graves' hyperthyroidism and ophthalmopathy.

The TCR comes from a woman in her twenties or thirties with Graves disease. This chain links TRBV12-5 with TRBJ2-1; D gene unclear. TRBJ2-7 explains the end of the DNA better; the J call may be wrong. The sequencing here drew on peripheral blood mononuclear cells (PBMCs), taken at new diagnosis, from a patient treated with antithyroid drugs. CDR3 region: CASGLVLAESGNEQYF. The CDR3 DNA sequence: TGTGCTAGTGGTTTGGTACTGGCAGAGTCTGGGAATGAGCAGTACTTC.